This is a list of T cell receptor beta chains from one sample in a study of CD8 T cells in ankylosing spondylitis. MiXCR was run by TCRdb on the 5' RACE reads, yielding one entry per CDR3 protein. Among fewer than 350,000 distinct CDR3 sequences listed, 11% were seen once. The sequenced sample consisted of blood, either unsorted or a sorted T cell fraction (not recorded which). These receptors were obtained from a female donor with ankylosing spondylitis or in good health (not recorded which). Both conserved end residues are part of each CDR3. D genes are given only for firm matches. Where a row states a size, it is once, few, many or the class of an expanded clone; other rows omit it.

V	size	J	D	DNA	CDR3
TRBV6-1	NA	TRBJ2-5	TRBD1	TGTGCCAACCTGACCTACGACAGGGGTGAGGAGACCCAGTACTTC	CANLTYDRGEETQYF
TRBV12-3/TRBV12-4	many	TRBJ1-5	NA	TGTGCCAGCAGTTTAGCGGGGTACGGCAGCAATCAGCCCCAGCATTTT	CASSLAGYGSNQPQHF
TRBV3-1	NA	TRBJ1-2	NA	TGTGCCAGCAGCCAAGTCTCGCAGAACAACTATGGCTACACCTTC	CASSQVSQNNYGYTF
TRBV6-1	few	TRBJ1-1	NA	TGTGCCAGCAGTCCCAGGGGTATGGGGAACACTGAAGCTTTCTTT	CASSPRGMGNTEAFF
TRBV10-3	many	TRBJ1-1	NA	TGTGCCATCAGTGAGCGAGTAACTTCGGGGGCTGAAGCTTTCTTT	CAISERVTSGAEAFF
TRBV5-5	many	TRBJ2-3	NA	TGTGCCAGCAGCCCAAAAACAGATACGCAGTATTTT	CASSPKTDTQYF
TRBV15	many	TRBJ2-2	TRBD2	TGTGCCACCAGCAGTATAGCGGGAGGGCCCACCGGGGAGCTGTTTTTT	CATSSIAGGPTGELFF
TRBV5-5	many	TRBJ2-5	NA	TGTGCCAGCAGTTCCGGGACACAGACACAAGAGACCCAGTACTTC	CASSSGTQTQETQYF
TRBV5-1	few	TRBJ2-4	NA	TGCGCCAGCAGCTATGGACACCCTGATTCAGACATTCAGTACTTC	CASSYGHPDSDIQYF
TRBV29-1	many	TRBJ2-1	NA	TGCAGCGTTGGATGGCACAATGAGCAGTTCTTC	CSVGWHNEQFF
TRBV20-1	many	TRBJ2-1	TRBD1	TGCAGTGCTCGGCCCTCGGGACAGACCTTCAATGAGCAGTTCTTC	CSARPSGQTFNEQFF
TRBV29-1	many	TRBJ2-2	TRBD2	TGCAGCGTTCTCGTCGGCGGGAGTATCAACACCGGGGAGCTGTTTTTT	CSVLVGGSINTGELFF
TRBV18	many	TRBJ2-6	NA	TGTGCCAGCTCACCAGGTCCATCTGGGGCCAACGTCCTGACTTTC	CASSPGPSGANVLTF
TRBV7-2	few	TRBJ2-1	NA	TGTGCCAGCAGCTTACCCGGGACCTCACGCACACTCTTC	CASSLPGTSRTLF
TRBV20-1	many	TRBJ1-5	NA	TGCAGTGCTACCTCTAGCAATCAGCCCCAGCATTTT	CSATSSNQPQHF
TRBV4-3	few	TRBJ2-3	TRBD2	TGCGCCAGCAGCCTAAACCCGACTAGCGGAAACACAGATACGCAGTATTTT	CASSLNPTSGNTDTQYF
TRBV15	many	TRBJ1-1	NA	TGTGCCACCAGCAGAGTGAGGGGCACTGAAGCTTTCTTT	CATSRVRGTEAFF
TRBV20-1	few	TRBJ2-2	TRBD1	TGCAGTGCTCATCCAGGGGGCGCGTACTCGAACACCGGGGAGCTGTTTTTT	CSAHPGGAYSNTGELFF
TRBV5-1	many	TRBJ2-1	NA	TGCGCCAGCAGCTTGGCCGGGAAGGATAGCAATGAGCAGTTCTTC	CASSLAGKDSNEQFF
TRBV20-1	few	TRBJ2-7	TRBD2	TGCAGTGCTTCAAACGGGAGGGCCGTCAACGAGCAGTACTTC	CSASNGRAVNEQYF
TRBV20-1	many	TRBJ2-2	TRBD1	TGCAGTGCCACGGACAGGTTGAACACCGGGGAGCTGTTTTTT	CSATDRLNTGELFF
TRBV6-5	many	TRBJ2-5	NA	TGTGCCAGCAGTTACTCCGGACTACAAGAGACCCAGTACTTC	CASSYSGLQETQYF
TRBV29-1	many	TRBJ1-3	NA	TGCAGCGTTGAAGATGCGCCCGGGGCGTCGACCATATATTTT	CSVEDAPGASTIYF
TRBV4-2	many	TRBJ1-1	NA	TGTGCCAGCAGCCAAGCCCCCGGGAACTCGAACACTGAAGCTTTCTTT	CASSQAPGNSNTEAFF
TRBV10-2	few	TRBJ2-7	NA	TGCGCCAGCAAGAACTACGAGCAGTACTTC	CASKNYEQYF
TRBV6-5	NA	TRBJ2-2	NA	TGTGCCAGCAGTTACTCGATCCAATTTCGGATCACCGGGGAGCTGTTTTTT	CASSYSIQFRITGELFF
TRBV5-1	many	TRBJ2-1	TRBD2	TGCGCCAGCAGCCTATCTAGCGGGAGCTCCTACAATGAGCAGTTCTTC	CASSLSSGSSYNEQFF
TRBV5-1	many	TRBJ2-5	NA	TGCGCCAGCAGCCCAACCCTAGGAAGGGAAGAGACCCAGTACTTC	CASSPTLGREETQYF
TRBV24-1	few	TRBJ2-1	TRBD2	TGTGCCACCAGGGCGCCTGATGGAGGCGGGAGTTTAAATGAGCAGTTCTTC	CATRAPDGGGSLNEQFF
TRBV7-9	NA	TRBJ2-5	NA	TGTGCCAGCAGCTTAACTAGAACGAGTCAAGAGACCCAGTACTTC	CASSLTRTSQETQYF
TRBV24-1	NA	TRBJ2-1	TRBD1	TGTGCCACCAGAAGTAATACCCGGGACAGGGGCAATGAGCAGTTCTTC	CATRSNTRDRGNEQFF
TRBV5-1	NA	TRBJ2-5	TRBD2	TGCGCCAGCCAACTAGCGGGAGGAGAGACCCAGTACTTC	CASQLAGGETQYF
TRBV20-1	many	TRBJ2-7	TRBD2	TGCAGTGCTAGAGGTCCCCCCTCAGCGGGAGGTTCCTACGAGCAGTACTTC	CSARGPPSAGGSYEQYF
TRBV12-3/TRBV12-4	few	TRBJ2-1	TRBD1	TGTGCCAGCGGGGACAGCCACCGGTACAATGAGCAGTTCTTC	CASGDSHRYNEQFF
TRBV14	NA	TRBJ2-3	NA	TGTGCCAGCACCCGGGACTCCGCGGATACGCAGTATTTT	CASTRDSADTQYF
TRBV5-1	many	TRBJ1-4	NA	TGCGCCAGCAGCTTCTCCCGAACTAATGAAAAACTGTTTTTT	CASSFSRTNEKLFF
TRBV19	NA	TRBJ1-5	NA	TGTGCCAGTAACCTGAATACTGCGTACGGGCCCAATCAGCCCCAGCATTTT	CASNLNTAYGPNQPQHF
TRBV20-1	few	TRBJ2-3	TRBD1	TGCAGTGCCGGACAGGGCCGCACAGATACGCAGTATTTT	CSAGQGRTDTQYF
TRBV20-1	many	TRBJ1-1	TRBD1	TGCAGTGCTAGGGACAGGGTTACGAGCACTGAAGCTTTCTTT	CSARDRVTSTEAFF
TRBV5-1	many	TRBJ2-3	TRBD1	TGCGCCAGCAGCGCACAACCCCGAGGACAGGGATCGGCAGATACGCAGTATTTT	CASSAQPRGQGSADTQYF
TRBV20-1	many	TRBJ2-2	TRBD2	TGCAGTGCCCCGGGGGGGGGCTGGACCGGGGAGCTGTTTTTT	CSAPGGGWTGELFF
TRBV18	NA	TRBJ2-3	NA	TGTGCCAGCTCACCACCGGGGGGGCCAGATACGCAGTATTTT	CASSPPGGPDTQYF
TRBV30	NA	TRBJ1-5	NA	TGTGCCTGGAGTCAAAGTCGGGATCAGCCCCAGCATTTT	CAWSQSRDQPQHF
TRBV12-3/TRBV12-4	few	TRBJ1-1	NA	TGTGCCAGCAGTTTAGGTTCGGGGGCTAGTGCTTTCTTT	CASSLGSGASAFF
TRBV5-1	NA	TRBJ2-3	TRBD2	TGCGCCAGCAGCGCAGCGGGGGGCCTAGATACGCAGTATTTT	CASSAAGGLDTQYF
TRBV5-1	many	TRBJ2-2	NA	TGCGCCAGCACCCCTCAAAACACCGGGGAGCTGTTTTTT	CASTPQNTGELFF
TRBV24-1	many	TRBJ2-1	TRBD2	TGTGCCACCAGTGGGTTAGCGGGAGCCTACAATGAGCAGTTCTTC	CATSGLAGAYNEQFF